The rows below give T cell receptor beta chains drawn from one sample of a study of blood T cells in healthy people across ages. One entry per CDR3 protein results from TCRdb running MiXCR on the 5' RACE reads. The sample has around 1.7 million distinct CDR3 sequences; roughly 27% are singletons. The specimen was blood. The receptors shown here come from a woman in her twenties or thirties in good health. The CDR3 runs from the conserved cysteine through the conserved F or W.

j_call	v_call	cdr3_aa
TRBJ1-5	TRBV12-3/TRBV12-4	CASSSGVGGPQHF
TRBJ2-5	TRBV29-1	CSTRLTLGETQYF
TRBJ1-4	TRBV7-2	CASRTGTGGPLREKLFF
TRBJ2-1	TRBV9	CASSEDSGGETQFF
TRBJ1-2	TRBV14	CASSQTTGIREPYGYTF
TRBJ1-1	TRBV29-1	CSVGMNTEAFF
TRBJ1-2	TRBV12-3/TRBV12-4	CASSLRTGAQGGYTF
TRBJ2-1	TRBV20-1	CSARVFGQGYNEQFF
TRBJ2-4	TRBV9	CASSFQRGRNIQYF
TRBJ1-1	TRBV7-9	CASRRGTAEYTEAFF
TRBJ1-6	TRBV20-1	CSARSIASLHF
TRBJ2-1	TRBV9	CASSVDRASYNEQFF
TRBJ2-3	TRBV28	CASCQTSATDTQYF
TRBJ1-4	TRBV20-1	CSARDFKGEKLFF
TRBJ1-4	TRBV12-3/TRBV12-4	CASRPGTEDEKLFF
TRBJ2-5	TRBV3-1	CASSQASETQYF
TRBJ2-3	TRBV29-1	CSVAKGPKADTQYF
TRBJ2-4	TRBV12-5	CASGLTGTANIQYF
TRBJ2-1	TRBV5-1	CASSLFLRGSSYNEQFF
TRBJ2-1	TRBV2	CASRLTGDGEQFF
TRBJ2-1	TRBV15	CATSSETANEQFF
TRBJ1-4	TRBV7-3	CASSSNKGEKLFF
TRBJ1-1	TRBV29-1	CSVGSEVPEAFF
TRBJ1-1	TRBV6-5	CASSYRIQAGAEAFF
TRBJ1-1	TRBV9	CASSVEAGVNTEAFF
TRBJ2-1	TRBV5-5	CASSLADRTYNEQFF
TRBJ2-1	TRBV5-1	CASSPTCGGNEQFF
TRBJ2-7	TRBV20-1	CSTRGSGRSYEQYF
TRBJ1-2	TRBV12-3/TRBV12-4	CACSFVPYGYTF
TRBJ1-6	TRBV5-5	CASSSGWGRNSPLHF
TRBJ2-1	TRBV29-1	CSGEEGRGYNEQFF
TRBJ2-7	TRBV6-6	CASSYTGKAGREQYF
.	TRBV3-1	CASSQAESEQYF
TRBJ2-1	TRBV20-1	CSAPRAASRMNEQFF
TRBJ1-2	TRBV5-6	CASSIAPSYGYTF
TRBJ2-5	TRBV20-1	CSARDSIFGTGTEETQYF
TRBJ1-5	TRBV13	CASSLRNSNQPQHF
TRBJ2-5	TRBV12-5	CASGLDGLAGQETQYF
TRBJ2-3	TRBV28	CATARTDTQYF
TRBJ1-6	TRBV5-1	CASSLSSVGQLQVSPLHF